Below, 16 T cell receptor beta chains from the same sample are listed, as sequenced in a study of PD-1 blockade in classical Hodgkin lymphoma. Time point indicated: cycle 4 day 1 (C4D1), after about 6 weeks of nivolumab. Relapses following autologous stem cell transplantation were seen in all patients, with brentuximab vedotin exposure varying. The CD4+ T cells used were purified from thawed PBMCs through magnetic negative selection. Profiled with immunoSEQ multiplex PCR; TCRdb holds only in-frame clones, not every one. The sample has around 28,000 clones, around 84% seen once. The source was CD4+ T cells from blood, collected before the fourth cycle of nivolumab. These receptors all come from a human donor with classical Hodgkin lymphoma.

The genes are TRBV2 and TRBJ1-2; D is ambiguous. Germline lookup yields CDR1 SNHLY and CDR2 FYNNEI. The CDR3 runs to 12 residues. V was shortened by 5 bases and J by 0 bases, with 4 bases between the two germline ends. CDR3 region: CASSLANYGYTF. The CDR3 nucleotides are TGTGCCAGCAGTCTAGCTAACTATGGCTACACCTTC.

This rearrangement joins TRBV7-6 to TRBJ2-7; D tentatively reads TRBD1 or TRBD2 (7 bases each). CDR1 and CDR2 (germline): SGHVS, FNYEAQ. CDR3 size: 17 residues. Between the trimmed V and J ends, which lost 2 bases and 6 bases, there was a span of 23 bases. The CDR3 region is CASSLIGTVGWGGEQYF. In DNA form, the CDR3 reads TGTGCCAGCAGCTTAATCGGGACAGTTGGATGGGGGGGCGAGCAGTACTTC.

This clone was seen a few times. The J gene is TRBJ2-3, the V gene TRBV10-3; possibly TRBD1 for D (5 bases). The CDR3 consists of 14 residues. The germline V gene encodes CDR1 ENHRY and CDR2 SYGVKD. Between the trimmed V and J ends, which lost 3 bases and 6 bases, there was a span of 13 bases. This CDR3 is CAISDLGQGDTQYF. As DNA, the CDR3 is TGTGCCATCAGTGATCTCGGGCAGGGTGATACGCAGTATTTT.

The chain carries TRBV11-2 and TRBJ1-1; D remains unclear. Germline values: CDR1 SGHAT, CDR2 FQNNGV. V shed 5 bases and J shed 6 bases, with 19 bases lying between them. The CDR3 is 15 residues long. CDR3 sequence (DNA): TGTGCCAGCAGCGCCCAGCAGACAAGTAACGCTGAAGCTTTCTTT. Translated: CASSAQQTSNAEAFF. Based on the CDR3 plus reference TRBV11-2 and TRBJ1-1, the full variable domain is EAGVAQSPRYKIIEKRQSVAFWCNPISGHATLYWYQQILGQGPKLLIQFQNNGVVDDSQLPKDRFSAERLKGVDSTLKIQPAKLEDSAVYLCASSAQQTSNAEAFFGQGTRLTVV.

The chain carries TRBV5-6 and TRBJ1-1; 7 positions match TRBD1. The V and J ends lost 2 bases and 1 base, in that order; junction bases with no gene match: 5. This CDR3 contains 15 residues. CDR1 SGHDT and CDR2 YYEEEE come from the germline V gene. The CDR3 bases are TGTGCCAGCAGCTTTCCACAGGGGTCGAACACTGAAGCTTTCTTT. Protein: CASSFPQGSNTEAFF.

This chain links TRBV7-8 with TRBJ2-7; 9 bases fit TRBD2. Germline values: CDR1 SGHVS, CDR2 FQNEAQ. The CDR3 is made up of 15 amino acids. V lost 5 bases, J lost 3 bases, and 8 bases stayed unmatched. CDR3 nucleotide sequence: TGTGCCAGCAGCCCCGGGACTAGCTTATTCTACGAGCAGTACTTC. This translates into CASSPGTSLFYEQYF.

The chain carries TRBV30 and TRBJ2-3; 7 bases match TRBD1. This CDR3 has 12 amino acids. CDR1 and CDR2 from the germline V gene are GTSNPN and SVGIG (reference sequence). The DNA for the CDR3 is TGTGCTAGGGGGCAGGGGACAGATACGCAGTATTTT. Its translation: CARGQGTDTQYF.

The J gene is TRBJ1-1, the V gene TRBV6-5, with no clear D. V was pared by 8 bases and J by 2 bases, with 15 bases between. The CDR3 extends over 14 amino acids. Germline V gene sequence: CDR1 MNHEY, CDR2 SVGAGI. The CDR3 protein is CASSVGKSNTEAFF. CDR3 DNA sequence: TGTGCCAGCTCCGTAGGGAAGTCTAACACTGAAGCTTTCTTT.

The rearrangement joins TRBV6-5 to TRBJ1-3, with 8 bases aligning to TRBD1. V gave up 6 bases and J gave up 4 bases; unmatched junction bases: 8. The CDR3 is 15 amino acids. CDR1 and CDR2 (germline): MNHEY, SVGAGI. In DNA, the CDR3 is TGTGCCAGCAGCGGTCCAGGGGACAGGGGAAACACCATATATTTT. Protein product: CASSGPGDRGNTIYF.

J is TRBJ1-1 and V is TRBV18; D is unclear. The ends were cut back, 0 bases at V and 0 bases at J, with 14 bases in the middle. The CDR3 consists of 17 residues. Germline V gene sequence: CDR1 KGHSH, CDR2 LQKENI. In DNA, the CDR3 is TGTGCCAGCTCACCACCCTTAACCCCCGAAATGAACACTGAAGCTTTCTTT. It encodes CASSPPLTPEMNTEAFF.

This chain connects TRBV2 to TRBJ1-2; TRBD1 matches 7 bases. The CDR3 contains 14 residues. V dropped 4 bases and J dropped 4; count of bases not matched to a gene: 6. Per the germline V gene, CDR1 is SNHLY and CDR2 is FYNNEI. The CDR3 sequence is CASSGDRDFYGYTF. In DNA, the CDR3 is TGTGCCAGCAGTGGGGACAGAGATTTCTATGGCTACACCTTC. The full variable domain, rest sourced from reference TRBV2 and TRBJ1-2, is EPEVTQTPSHQVTQMGQEVILRCVPISNHLYFYWYRQILGQKVEFLVSFYNNEISEKSEIFDDQFSVERPDGSNFTLKIRSTKLEDSAMYFCASSGDRDFYGYTFGSGTRLTVV.

The chain employs TRBV19 and TRBJ1-1; the D gene is possibly TRBD1 (5 bases). This CDR3 is 15 amino acids long. The V end lost 6 bases, the J end lost 0 bases, and 14 bases lay between the germline ends. The V gene's germline CDR1 is LNHDA and CDR2 SQIVND (reference sequence). This chain's CDR3 is CASREYGGMNTEAFF. For the CDR3, the DNA is TGTGCCAGTAGAGAGTATGGGGGAATGAACACTGAAGCTTTCTTT.

This clone appeared a few times. The chain joins TRBV9 to TRBJ1-2; a possible D gene is TRBD1 (6 bases). The V end lost 0 bases, the J end lost 8 bases, and 11 bases lay between the germline ends. The CDR3 runs 13 residues. Germline lookup yields CDR1 SGDLS and CDR2 YYNGEE. The CDR3 DNA sequence: TGTGCCAGCAGCGTAGTGTCAGGGGACGGCTACACCTTC. As protein: CASSVVSGDGYTF.

The table lists this clone with a count of one. CDR3 sequence reads: CASNRWGLATYNEQFF. The CDR3, as DNA: TGTGCCAGCAATCGGTGGGGACTAGCGACCTACAATGAGCAGTTCTTC. V gene TRBV27 combines with J gene TRBJ2-1; 10 nucleotides line up with TRBD2. The V and J ends lost 7 bases and 2 bases, in that order; junction bases with no gene match: 8. CDR1 MNHEY and CDR2 SMNVEV come from the germline V gene (reference sequence). The CDR3 has 16 residues.

The V and J genes are TRBV30 and TRBJ1-5; D unresolved. CDR1 is GTSNPN and CDR2 is SVGIG in the germline V gene (reference sequence). Trimming pared 0 bases from V and 7 bases from J, leaving 7 bases between. This CDR3 has 12 residues. The CDR3 reads CAWSVTRQPQHF. CDR3 bases: TGTGCCTGGAGTGTTACCCGGCAGCCCCAGCATTTT.

This rearrangement joins TRBV6-5 to TRBJ2-7; a possible D gene is TRBD1 (7 bases). V shed 5 bases and J shed 7 bases, with 18 bases lying between them. The germline V gene encodes CDR1 MNHEY and CDR2 SVGAGI. CDR3 size: 14 residues. The CDR3 nucleotides read TGTGCCAGCAGTCCCCTGGACAGGCGGGGTGAGCAGTACTTC. This encodes CASSPLDRRGEQYF.